This entry is about one T cell receptor (beta chain). This clonotype has at least ten counts. This receptor's antigen is unknown. Per-base quality was not reported, and no clone a single base away is much larger than it. Inclusive of the bounding cysteine and phenylalanine, the CDR3 is 14 residues long. CDR3 DNA only is kept here, 42 bases in frame from base 1. The V end loses 6 bases and the J end loses 1 base, and a stretch of 9 bases separates them. CDR1 and CDR2, looked up from the germline V gene, are SGHVS and FNYEAQ. Sequenced using an Illumina HiSeq 1500. The raw public data were reprocessed by TCRdb itself: fastp quality trimming at Q25, MiXCR clonotype calling, in-frame beta chains only. CDR3 protein sequences are deduplicated, and each keeps its most common genes and DNA. The sample yields roughly 500,000 distinct CDR3 sequences; approximately 15% were counted once. More than 20% of the sample comes from the top ten.

These data are taken from a study of T cell repertoires in cytomegalovirus infection (dated 2019 in TCRdb). Some background on the complete study: Donor HLA type was relevant to the analysis, as public TCR beta signatures indicated carriage of CMV infection together with the matching HLA type.

Overall study outcomes, separate from this receptor: In both this cohort and an independent roughly 330-donor cohort, the cumulative frequency of public TCR beta family members distinguished carriers of CMV infection plus the relevant HLA type. The ex vivo response was dominated by HLA-C-restricted CMV-specific TCR beta clonotypes, which also provided the single most frequent clonotype in two of eight donors.

This clonotype was obtained from a human donor in good health (CMV status not recorded). Some clones in this sample may be carry-over from other donors' samples. Recombination joined TRBV7-6 with TRBJ2-2; there is no confident call for the D gene. Sequencing used CD8+ T cells from PBMCs. In nucleotide form, the sequence is TGTGCCAGCAGGCTAGGCCAGAACACCGGGGAGCTGTTTTTT. This yields the protein CASRLGQNTGELFF.